The T cell receptor (beta chain) under discussion was sequenced for a study of neoadjuvant anti-PD-1 for oral cavity cancer. Study-level results: Treg/Th17 ratio rose with pretreatment blood and fell with post-treatment tumor TCRbeta clonality.

This clone was observed once. Its antigen is as yet unknown. Most PBMC samples had approximately 500 ng input DNA in six replicates. Profiling relied on immunoSEQ multiplex PCR, and the TCRdb table lists in-frame clones only, not all of them. The sample consists of more than 10,000 clones, 60% to 80% of them appearing once. V lost 3 bases, J lost 6 bases, and 8 bases lay in between. The CDR3 spans 13 residues. CDR1 is SGHVS, CDR2 FNYEAQ, per germline. Time point of the sample: after neoadjuvant nivolumab, at surgical resection. The sequence derives from a person aged 40-85 years with oral cavity squamous cell carcinoma. The chain combines TRBV7-6 with TRBJ2-2; unclear D gene. This specimen was PBMCs, taken after nivolumab (anti-PD-1) treatment. CDR3 sequence reads: CASSFAEAGELFF. As DNA, the CDR3 is TGTGCCAGCAGCTTCGCCGAGGCCGGGGAGCTGTTTTTT.